A single sample is the source of the 21 T cell receptor beta chains below, sequenced in a study of blood T cell repertoires in COVID-19. Assay used: immunoSEQ multiplex PCR; TCRdb lists only in-frame clones, some missing. The table records roughly 250,000 clones, over 70% of them present only once. Sequenced: peripheral blood. The receptors derive from a human donor in a cohort sampled during active COVID-19.

The gene calls are TRBV7-9 and TRBJ1-2; TRBD1 is a possible D gene (5 bases). With 4 bases removed from V and 3 bases from J, the gap between germline ends came to 12 bases. The CDR3 is made up of 14 amino acids. Germline loops: CDR1 SEHNR, CDR2 FQNEAQ (reference sequence). The CDR3 region has the DNA TGTGCCAGCAGCTACAGAGCGGGGGACTATGGCTACACCTTC. Residues: CASSYRAGDYGYTF.

This rearrangement joins TRBV13 to TRBJ1-2; D is possibly TRBD1 (6 bases). This CDR3 has 16 amino acids. V shed 4 bases and J shed 4 bases, with 19 bases lying between them. Germline V gives CDR1 PRHDT, CDR2 FYEKMQ (reference sequence). In DNA form, the CDR3 reads TGTGCCAGCAGCTCGAGAGACAGGCCTCACTCCTATGGCTACACCTTC. Translation: CASSSRDRPHSYGYTF.

The J gene is TRBJ1-1, the V gene TRBV11-2; a weak D match, TRBD1 (5 bases). This CDR3 comprises 13 residues. V was cut by 0 bases and J by 7 bases, with 9 bases left in between. Germline CDR1 is SGHAT and CDR2 is FQNNGV. The CDR3 nucleotides are TGTGCCAGCAGCTTAGATGGGGGAGGTGAAGCTTTCTTT. It yields the protein CASSLDGGGEAFF. The full variable domain, in which reference TRBV11-2 and TRBJ1-1 provide the parts outside the CDR3, is EAGVAQSPRYKIIEKRQSVAFWCNPISGHATLYWYQQILGQGPKLLIQFQNNGVVDDSQLPKDRFSAERLKGVDSTLKIQPAKLEDSAVYLCASSLDGGGEAFFGQGTRLTVV.

The V gene is TRBV2, the J gene TRBJ2-7; 13 positions match TRBD2. V shed 6 bases and J 2 bases; nucleotides not matched to a gene: 7. CDR3 length equals 16 residues. The germline V gene has CDR1 SNHLY and CDR2 FYNNEI. CDR3 DNA: TGTGCCAGCAGCGCAACTGGACTAGCGGGGGCCTACGAGCAGTACTTC. This translates into CASSATGLAGAYEQYF.

The genes are TRBV28 and TRBJ2-5; 7 bases align to TRBD1. After removal of 5 bases from V and 7 bases from J, the junction contained 10 bases not matched to a gene. CDR3 length: 14 residues. The germline CDR1 and CDR2 sequences are MDHEN and SYDVKM. This chain's CDR3 is CASSPLDRVGTQYF. CDR3 DNA sequence: TGTGCCAGCAGTCCCCTAGACAGGGTAGGGACCCAGTACTTC.

The CDR3 here is CASSSGAGSLYGYTF. The CDR3 nucleotides are TGTGCCAGCAGTTCTGGGGCAGGGTCCTTGTATGGCTACACCTTC. This sequence joins TRBV6-2 or TRBV6-3 and TRBJ1-2; D perhaps matches TRBD1 (5 bases). The CDR3 spans 15 residues. The V and J ends lost 4 bases and 5 bases respectively, with 17 bases between them. Germline CDR1 MNHEY, CDR2 SVGEGT.

The chain couples TRBV4-1 to TRBJ2-1; 10 bases line up with TRBD2. The CDR3 contains 17 residues. V shed 5 bases and J 5 bases; nucleotides not matched to a gene: 12. Germline V lookup: CDR1 MGHRA, CDR2 YSYEKL. DNA of the CDR3: TGCGCCAGCAGCGTCCTCCTAGCGGGAGCCATAGACAATGAGCAGTTCTTC. Translation gives CASSVLLAGAIDNEQFF.

The chain carries TRBV15 and TRBJ2-5; tentatively, D is TRBD1 (6 bases). The V gene's germline CDR1 is LNHNV and CDR2 YYDKDF (reference sequence). Trimming took 1 base from V and 5 from J, leaving 20 bases between them. The CDR3 sequence is 17 residues long. CDR3 in DNA: TGTGCCACCAGCAGAGGGCCCGGGACACCGGGCATGGAGACCCAGTACTTC. Residues: CATSRGPGTPGMETQYF.

This clone was seen more than once but under ten times. The chain uses TRBV29-1 and TRBJ2-5; D unclear. V gave up 4 bases and J gave up 1 base, with 13 bases separating them. From germline, CDR1 is SQVTM and CDR2 ANQGSEA. This CDR3 region has 14 residues. CDR3 in DNA: TGCAGCGTTGGTTCAGGTGCACTCCAAGAGACCCAGTACTTC. This gives the protein CSVGSGALQETQYF.

The chain combines TRBV18 with TRBJ2-7; 7 bases map to TRBD1. Germline assignment: CDR1 KGHSH and CDR2 LQKENI. V was pared by 3 bases and J by 2 bases, with 7 bases of the junction left unmatched. The CDR3 totals 15 residues. DNA of the CDR3: TGTGCCAGCTCACCGATCAAGGGGGCCCCCTACGAGCAGTACTTC. It encodes CASSPIKGAPYEQYF.

The table lists this clone with a count of one. The chain combines TRBV5-4 with TRBJ1-1, with TRBD1 as a possible D gene (5 bases). The germline V gene has CDR1 SGHNT and CDR2 YYREEE (reference sequence). Trimming shortened V by 4 bases and J by 3 bases, and 13 bases separated the two germline ends. This CDR3 has 14 amino acids. Written as DNA, the CDR3 is TGTGCCAGCAGCCGGTTGGGGGGGTACACTGAAGCTTTCTTT. This sequence encodes CASSRLGGYTEAFF.

The chain is built from TRBV28 and TRBJ2-1; 8 positions agree with TRBD2. CDR1 MDHEN and CDR2 SYDVKM come from the germline V gene. The CDR3 totals 15 residues. The V segment lost 6 bases and the J segment 9 bases; nucleotides outside the gene matches: 13. Written as DNA, the CDR3 is TGTGCCAGCAGCCCAGGGACTAGACTAGTCGGTGAGCAGTTCTTC. Translating it yields CASSPGTRLVGEQFF.

This rearrangement joins TRBV18 to TRBJ1-2, with D possibly being TRBD1 (5 bases). Germline loops: CDR1 KGHSH, CDR2 LQKENI. This CDR3 is 13 amino acids long. The ends were cut back, 2 bases at V and 8 bases at J, with 12 bases in the middle. CDR3 sequence: CASSPSRAEGYTF. CDR3 coding DNA: TGTGCCAGCTCACCATCCAGGGCTGAGGGCTACACCTTC.

The chain couples TRBV9 to TRBJ2-7, with 10 bases identical to TRBD2. Per the germline V gene, CDR1 is SGDLS and CDR2 is YYNGEE. J lost 2 bases, V lost 4 bases, and 9 bases had no gene match. The CDR3 spans 16 residues. Here the CDR3 DNA reads TGTGCCAGCAGCCCCCTCTCTAGCGGGAGAACCTACGAGCAGTACTTC. Translating gives CASSPLSSGRTYEQYF.

The J gene is TRBJ1-6, the V gene TRBV7-2; D is ambiguous. From germline, CDR1 is SGHTA and CDR2 FQGNSA. CDR3 size: 14 residues. The V gene lost 0 bases and the J gene lost 10 bases, with 10 bases spanning the gap. The DNA for the CDR3 is TGTGCCAGCAGCTTAGCTATGGTGGGCTCACCCCTCCACTTT. Amino acids: CASSLAMVGSPLHF.

This sequence joins TRBV2 and TRBJ2-1; TRBD2 agrees at 13 bases. Germline V CDR1 and CDR2: SNHLY, FYNNEI. J was trimmed by 11 bases and V by 6 bases; bases with no gene match: 7. This CDR3 spans 14 amino acids. The CDR3 nucleotides read TGTGCCAGCAGGGGGACTAGCGGGGTATTGAAGCAGTTCTTC. Translation: CASRGTSGVLKQFF.

This clone was picked up one time. This chain uses TRBV2 with TRBJ2-5; 7 bases are shared with TRBD1. This CDR3 has 15 residues. Germline V gene data show CDR1 as SNHLY and CDR2 as FYNNEI. After removal of 4 bases from V and 3 bases from J, the junction contained 8 bases not matched to a gene. Here the CDR3 DNA reads TGTGCCAGCAGTGCCCAGACAGGGCTAAAAGAGACCCAGTACTTC. Translated: CASSAQTGLKETQYF.

The chain links TRBV5-5 to TRBJ2-1; 10 bases line up with TRBD1. The germline V gene has CDR1 SGHKS and CDR2 YYEKEE (reference sequence). The ends lost 4 bases at V and 1 base at J; junction bases unmatched: 5. The CDR3 runs 16 residues. For the CDR3, the DNA is TGTGCCAGCAGCCCCCGACAGGGGGCATCCTACAATGAGCAGTTCTTC. Amino acids: CASSPRQGASYNEQFF.

The J gene is TRBJ1-2, the V gene TRBV6-6; a possible D gene is TRBD1 (6 bases). V was shortened by 0 bases and J by 7 bases, with 18 bases between the two germline ends. The CDR3 runs 16 residues. Germline CDR1 MNHNY, CDR2 SVGAGI (reference sequence). CDR3: CASSYSLRQAASGYTF. CDR3 nucleotides: TGTGCCAGCAGTTACTCCCTCCGACAGGCGGCGAGTGGCTACACCTTC.

The V gene is TRBV27, the J gene TRBJ2-5; the D is unclear. Trimming stripped 6 bases from V and 0 bases from J, with 14 bases between. The CDR3 extends over 15 amino acids. CDR1 and CDR2 from the germline V gene are MNHEY and SMNVEV (reference sequence). CDR3 sequence reads: CASSRLEAYQETQYF. For the CDR3, the DNA is TGTGCCAGCAGCCGACTTGAAGCGTACCAAGAGACCCAGTACTTC.

Details on this clone: This specimen includes other DNA sequences encoding the same CDR3. The gene calls are TRBV12-3 or TRBV12-4 and TRBJ1-5; no firm D call. V dropped 3 bases and J dropped 0 bases, with 3 bases sitting between them. This CDR3 has 13 residues. The CDR3 spells CASSFNSNQPQHF. CDR3 nucleotide sequence: TGTGCCAGCAGTTTTAATAGCAATCAGCCCCAGCATTTT.